The clone carrying this T cell receptor (beta chain) was found many times. This record belongs to a study of blood T cells in healthy people across ages. Trimming removed 1 base from V and 1 base from J, with 8 bases in between. Germline V gene data show CDR1 as SGHTA and CDR2 as FQGNSA. The CDR3 spans 15 residues. Using a J-beta primer mix together with a sample-barcoded 5' primer, a second PCR was run for about 7 to 12 cycles. TCRdb redid the calling of the 5' RACE reads with MiXCR, one entry per CDR3 protein. The sample lists 2 million or so distinct CDR3 sequences, 49% occurring once. The rearrangement links TRBV7-2 to TRBJ2-1; the D is unclear. Sequencing was carried out using blood. This receptor was obtained from a woman aged 40-49 years in good health. This CDR3 is CASSLGPVSYNEQFF. In nucleotides, the CDR3 is TGTGCCAGCAGCTTAGGCCCAGTGTCCTACAATGAGCAGTTCTTC. The variable domain in full, completed from reference TRBV7-2 and TRBJ2-1, reads GAGVSQSPSNKVTEKGKDVELRCDPISGHTALYWYRQSLGQGLEFLIYFQGNSAPDKSGLPSDRFSAERTGGSVSTLTIQRTQQEDSAVYLCASSLGPVSYNEQFFGPGTRLTVL.